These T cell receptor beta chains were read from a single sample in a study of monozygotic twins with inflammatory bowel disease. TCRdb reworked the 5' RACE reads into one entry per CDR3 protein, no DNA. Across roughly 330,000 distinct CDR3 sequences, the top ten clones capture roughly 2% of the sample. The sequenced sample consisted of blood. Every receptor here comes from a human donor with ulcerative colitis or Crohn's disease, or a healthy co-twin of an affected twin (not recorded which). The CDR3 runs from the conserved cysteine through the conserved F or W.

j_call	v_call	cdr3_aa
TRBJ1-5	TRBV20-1	CSASFSNQPQHF
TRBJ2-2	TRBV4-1	CASSLRQGTNGELFF
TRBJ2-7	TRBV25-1	CASSESHRPYEQYF
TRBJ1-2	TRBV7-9	CASSPIPDTPNYGYTF
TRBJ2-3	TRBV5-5	CASSRGQGRTDTQYF
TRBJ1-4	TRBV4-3	CASSQGFMGEKLFF
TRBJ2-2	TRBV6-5	CASSRGTGELFF
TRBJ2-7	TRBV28	CASSWTDEQYF
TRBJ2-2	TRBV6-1	CASSPDSAKNTGELFF
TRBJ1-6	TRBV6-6	CASSYRRDGSPPHF
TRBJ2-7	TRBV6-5	CASSYSQIRIYEQYF
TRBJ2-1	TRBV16	CASSATTILAAAYNEQFF
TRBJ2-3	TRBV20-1	CSARDYGTSDQTQYF
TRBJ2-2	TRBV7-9	CASSQATAAGTGELFF